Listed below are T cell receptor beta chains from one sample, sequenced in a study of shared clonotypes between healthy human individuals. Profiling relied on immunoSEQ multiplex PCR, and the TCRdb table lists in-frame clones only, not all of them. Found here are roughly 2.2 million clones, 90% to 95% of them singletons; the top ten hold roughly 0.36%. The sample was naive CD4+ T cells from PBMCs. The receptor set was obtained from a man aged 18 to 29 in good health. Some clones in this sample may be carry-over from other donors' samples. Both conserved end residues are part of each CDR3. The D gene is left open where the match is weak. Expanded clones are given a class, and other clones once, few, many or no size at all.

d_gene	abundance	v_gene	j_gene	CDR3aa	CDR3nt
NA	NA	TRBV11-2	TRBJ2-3	CASSLVRAITDTQYF	TGTGCCAGCAGCTTAGTCCGCGCAATAACAGATACGCAGTATTTT
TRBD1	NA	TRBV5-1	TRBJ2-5	CASSLTRDRVGETQYF	TGCGCCAGCAGCCTCACCCGGGACAGGGTGGGCGAGACCCAGTACTTC
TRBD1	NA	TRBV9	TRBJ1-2	CASSPGTGSTGYTF	TGTGCCAGCAGCCCTGGGACAGGGAGTACTGGCTACACCTTC
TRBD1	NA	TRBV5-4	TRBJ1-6	CASSLPGTGPNPLHF	TGTGCCAGCAGCTTGCCCGGGACAGGCCCGAACCCCCTCCACTTT
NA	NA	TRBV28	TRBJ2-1	CASSSFKGKGAHNEQFF	TGTGCCAGCAGTTCCTTCAAGGGAAAAGGGGCACACAATGAGCAGTTCTTC
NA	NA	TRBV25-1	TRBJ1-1	CATTPGGRSEAFF	TGTGCCACCACACCCGGGGGGAGGTCTGAAGCTTTCTTT
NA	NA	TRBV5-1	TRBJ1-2	CASSLVGTGNYGYTF	TGCGCCAGCAGCTTGGTGGGCACAGGGAACTATGGCTACACCTTC
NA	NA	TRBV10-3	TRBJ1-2	CAISESFTAQNYGYTF	TGTGCCATCAGTGAGTCTTTCACAGCGCAAAACTATGGCTACACCTTC
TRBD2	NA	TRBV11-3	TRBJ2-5	CASSMSLADQETQYF	TGTGCCAGCAGCATGTCACTAGCGGACCAAGAGACCCAGTACTTC
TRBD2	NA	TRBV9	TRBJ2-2	CASSRAGVVAGELFF	TGTGCCAGCAGTCGGGCGGGAGTCGTCGCCGGGGAGCTGTTTTTT
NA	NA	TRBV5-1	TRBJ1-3	CASSLAATGNTIYF	TGCGCCAGCAGCTTGGCCGCCACTGGAAACACCATATATTTT
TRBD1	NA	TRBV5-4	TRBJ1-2	CASSLWTGDYGYTF	TGTGCCAGCAGCTTATGGACAGGGGACTATGGCTACACCTTC
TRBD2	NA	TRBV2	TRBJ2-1	CASRGLAGAEQFF	TGTGCCAGCAGGGGACTAGCGGGAGCTGAGCAGTTCTTC
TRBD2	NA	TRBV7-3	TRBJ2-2	CASSRTSGGNTGELFF	TGTGCCAGCAGCCGTACTAGCGGGGGTAACACCGGGGAGCTGTTTTTT
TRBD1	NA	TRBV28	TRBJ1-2	CASRPGQGSMGGYTF	TGTGCCAGCAGGCCAGGACAGGGGTCAATGGGAGGCTACACCTTC
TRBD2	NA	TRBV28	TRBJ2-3	CASKGGRYSTDTQYF	TGTGCCAGCAAGGGCGGGAGGTATAGCACAGATACGCAGTATTTT
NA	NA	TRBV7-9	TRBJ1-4	CASSNKTGLNEKLFF	TGTGCCAGCAGTAACAAGACAGGTTTGAATGAAAAACTGTTTTTT
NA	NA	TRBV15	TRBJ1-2	CATSGPNSYGYTF	TGTGCCACCAGCGGTCCGAACAGTTATGGCTACACCTTC
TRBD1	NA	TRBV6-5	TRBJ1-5	CASRRTGVATQPQHF	TGTGCCAGCAGAAGGACAGGGGTGGCAACTCAGCCCCAGCATTTT
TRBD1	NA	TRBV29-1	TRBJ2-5	CSVEAFTGGSFQETQYF	TGCAGCGTTGAAGCCTTCACAGGGGGAAGCTTCCAAGAGACCCAGTACTTC
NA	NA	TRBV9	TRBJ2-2	CASSVVSLNTGELFF	TGTGCCAGCAGCGTAGTATCCCTCAACACCGGGGAGCTGTTTTTT
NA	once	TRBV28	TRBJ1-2	CASSLNNNYGYTF	TGTGCCAGCAGTTTGAACAATAACTATGGCTACACCTTC
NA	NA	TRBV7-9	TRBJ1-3	CASSPPGGRRNTIYF	TGTGCCAGCAGCCCGCCGGGGGGACGGAGAAACACCATATATTTT
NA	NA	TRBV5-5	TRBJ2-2	CASSPSPNTGELFF	TGTGCCAGCAGCCCGAGCCCAAACACCGGGGAGCTGTTTTTT
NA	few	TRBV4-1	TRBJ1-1	CASSQDFRFDRNTEAFF	TGCGCCAGCAGCCAAGATTTTCGGTTCGACAGGAACACTGAAGCTTTCTTT
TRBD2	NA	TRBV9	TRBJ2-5	CASSVNPSGRETQYF	TGTGCCAGCAGCGTAAACCCTAGCGGTAGAGAGACCCAGTACTTC
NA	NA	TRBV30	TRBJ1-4	CAWSVGQGLREKLFF	TGTGCCTGGAGTGTAGGTCAGGGGCTACGGGAAAAACTGTTTTTT
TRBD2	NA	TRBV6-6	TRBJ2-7	CASSYGLADSYEQYF	TGTGCCAGCAGCTATGGACTAGCGGACTCCTACGAGCAGTACTTC
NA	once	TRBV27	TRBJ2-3	CASSFSGAPTQYF	TGTGCCAGCAGTTTTTCAGGGGCACCTACGCAGTATTTT
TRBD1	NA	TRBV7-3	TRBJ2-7	CASSLSGTGPYEQYF	TGTGCCAGCAGCTTAAGTGGGACAGGGCCCTACGAGCAGTACTTC
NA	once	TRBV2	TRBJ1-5	CASRERQIPQPQHF	TGTGCCAGCAGGGAGAGACAGATCCCTCAGCCCCAGCATTTT